This T cell receptor beta chain came from a study of blood T cell repertoires in COVID-19. Study at large: The cDNA or gDNA used as material had been derived from T cells, B-cell-depleted T cells, or PBMCs.

Assay: immunoSEQ multiplex PCR; the TCRdb copy retains only in-frame clones and omits some. The repertoire holds over 150,000 clones, with approximately 87% as singletons. The germline CDR1 and CDR2 sequences are SEHNR and FQNEAQ (reference sequence). The CDR3 covers 14 residues. Trimming left V 5 bases short and J 2 bases short, with 10 bases between. The sequencing input was peripheral blood. The V and J genes are TRBV7-9 and TRBJ2-4; D uncertain. The sequence was collected from a man in his 70s with active or convalescent COVID-19. The CDR3: CASSPSASKNIQYF. The CDR3 DNA follows: TGTGCCAGCAGCCCCTCCGCGTCCAAAAACATTCAGTACTTC.